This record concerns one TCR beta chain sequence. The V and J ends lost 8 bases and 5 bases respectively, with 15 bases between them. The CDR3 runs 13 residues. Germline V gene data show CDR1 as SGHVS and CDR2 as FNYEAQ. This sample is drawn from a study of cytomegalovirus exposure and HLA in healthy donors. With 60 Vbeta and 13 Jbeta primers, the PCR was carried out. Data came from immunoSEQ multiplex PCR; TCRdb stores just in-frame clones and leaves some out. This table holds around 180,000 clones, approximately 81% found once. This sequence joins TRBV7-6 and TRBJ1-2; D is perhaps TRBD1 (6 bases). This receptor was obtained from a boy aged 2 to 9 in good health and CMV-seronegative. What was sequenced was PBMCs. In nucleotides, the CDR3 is TGTGCCAGCGGGACCGGGACACCTTATGGCTACACCTTC. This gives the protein CASGTGTPYGYTF.